This TCR beta chain was sequenced in a study of identical twins. Study outcomes and limitations: Zero-insertion analyses could be partly confounded by invariant MAIT and iNKT cells.

No donor was unhealthy or non-Caucasian. As concerns this clonotype: Its antigen is as yet unknown.

CDR3 length: 15 amino acids. The V end was cut by 3 bases, the J end by 8 bases, with 17 bases between. Germline CDR1 reads MDHEN; CDR2 reads SYDVKM. Unique molecular identifiers were present on cDNA, and template switching added a universal primer site. Each CDR3 protein gets one entry after TCRdb re-called the 5' RACE reads with MiXCR. The sample includes 1.5 million to 2 million distinct CDR3 sequences, roughly 35% of them seen just once. The chain combines TRBV28 with TRBJ2-1; possibly TRBD1 for D (6 bases). The clonotype was recovered from a newborn girl in good health. Sequencing used cord blood. The CDR3 DNA reads TGTGCCAGCAGTTTGGCCAGCGCCTCAGGGGATGAGCAGTTCTTC. This encodes CASSLASASGDEQFF.